The clone carrying this T cell receptor beta chain was seen only once. Its antigen is currently unknown. Germline and junction disagree at one end, which may indicate a read error. Both TRBC1 and TRBC2 were covered by a beta constant-region primer of two equimolar oligonucleotides. Four rounds of PCR amplified the ligated cDNA using nested alpha and beta constant-region primers plus SP2. TCRdb redid the calling of the UMI-ligation and nested PCR reads with MiXCR, one entry per CDR3 protein. This repertoire shows approximately 100,000 distinct CDR3 sequences, roughly 14% found once; its top ten account for roughly 3.1%. The sample comes from a study of naive and memory T cell subsets. The CDR3 consists of 15 residues. The V gene's germline CDR1 is SGHTA and CDR2 FQGTGA. Study-level points and caveats: The power law exponent of TCR abundance differed between naive and memory cells. Naive repertoires, especially CD8, held a few larger clonotypes, possibly memory cells re-expressing CD45RA.

Sequenced sample: naive CD8+ T cells from blood. The clonotype comes from a human donor in good health. The V and J genes are TRBV7-3 and TRBJ2-1; D is perhaps TRBD2 (6 bases). CDR3 in DNA: TGTGCCAGCGGCTTATACGGGACTGGGGGCAATGAGCAGTTCTTC. Residues: CASGLYGTGGNEQFF.